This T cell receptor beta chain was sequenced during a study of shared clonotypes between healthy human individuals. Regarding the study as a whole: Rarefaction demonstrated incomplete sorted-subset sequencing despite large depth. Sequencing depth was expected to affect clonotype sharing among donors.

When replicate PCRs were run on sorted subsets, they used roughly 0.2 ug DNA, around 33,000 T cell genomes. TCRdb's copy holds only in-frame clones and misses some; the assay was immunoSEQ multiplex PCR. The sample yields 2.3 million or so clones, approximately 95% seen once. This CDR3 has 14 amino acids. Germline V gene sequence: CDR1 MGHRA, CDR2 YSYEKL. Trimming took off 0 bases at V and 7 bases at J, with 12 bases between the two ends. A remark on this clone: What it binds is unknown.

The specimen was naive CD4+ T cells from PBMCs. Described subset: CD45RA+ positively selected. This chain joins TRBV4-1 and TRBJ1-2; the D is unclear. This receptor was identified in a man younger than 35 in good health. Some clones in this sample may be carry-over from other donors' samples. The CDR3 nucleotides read TGCGCCAGCAGCCAAGATCCGGATAATACTGGCTACACCTTC. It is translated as CASSQDPDNTGYTF.